Listed below are T cell receptor beta chains from one sample, sequenced in a study of shared clonotypes between healthy human individuals. Only in-frame clones appear in the TCRdb table, and some are missing; sequencing was by immunoSEQ multiplex PCR. The data contain hundreds of thousands of clones, roughly 96% of them singletons. Material for sequencing was naive CD8+ T cells sorted from blood. These receptors all stem from a woman in her 30s in good health. Both conserved end residues are part of each CDR3. The D gene is left open where the match is weak. Expanded clones get a size class; other rows say once, few or many, or leave the size out.

V,D,size,J,CDR3,DNA
TRBV6-5,TRBD1,NA,TRBJ1-4,CASSYSSTGVSEKLFF,TGTGCCAGCAGTTACTCGAGTACAGGGGTCAGTGAAAAACTGTTTTTT
TRBV23-1,TRBD2,once,TRBJ2-2,CASSPPPLFSGRLSGELFF,TGCGCCAGCAGTCCCCCGCCCCTTTTTAGCGGGAGGCTTTCCGGGGAGCTGTTTTTT
TRBV28,TRBD1,NA,TRBJ1-4,CASSFEVGQGAPPNEKLFF,TGTGCCAGCAGTTTCGAGGTGGGACAGGGGGCACCGCCGAATGAAAAACTGTTTTTT
TRBV11-2,NA,NA,TRBJ2-7,CASSLVAGLSSYEQYF,TGTGCCAGCAGCTTAGTGGCAGGATTAAGCTCCTACGAGCAGTACTTC
TRBV28,NA,NA,TRBJ2-1,CASSSHTREQFF,TGTGCCAGCAGTTCTCACACACGGGAGCAGTTCTTC
TRBV5-1,NA,NA,TRBJ2-1,CASSSQGPYNEQFF,TGCGCCAGCAGCTCACAGGGACCCTACAATGAGCAGTTCTTC
TRBV7-9,NA,NA,TRBJ1-5,CASSHGGENQPQHF,TGTGCCAGCAGCCACGGGGGAGAGAATCAGCCCCAGCATTTT
TRBV5-6,NA,NA,TRBJ2-3,CASSLWGSQDTQYF,TGTGCCAGCAGCTTGTGGGGGAGTCAAGATACGCAGTATTTT
TRBV6-4,NA,NA,TRBJ2-7,CASSDRTPRDAEYEQYF,TGTGCCAGCAGTGACCGAACCCCCCGGGACGCCGAATACGAGCAGTACTTC
TRBV28,NA,NA,TRBJ1-5,CASIETNPWVGQPQHF,TGTGCCTCCATAGAGACAAATCCCTGGGTGGGTCAGCCCCAGCATTTT
TRBV20-1,NA,once,TRBJ2-2,CSARDGGELFF,TGCAGTGCTAGAGACGGTGGGGAGCTGTTTTTT
TRBV27,NA,NA,TRBJ1-5,CASSLGRGYSNQPQHF,TGTGCCAGCAGTTTGGGCAGGGGATATAGCAATCAGCCCCAGCATTTT
TRBV9,TRBD2,NA,TRBJ2-5,CASSERLAGETQYF,TGTGCCAGCAGCGAGAGACTAGCGGGAGAGACCCAGTACTTC
TRBV19,NA,NA,TRBJ2-7,CASSIYLKGEQYF,TGTGCCAGTAGTATATACCTTAAAGGAGAGCAGTACTTC
TRBV28,NA,NA,TRBJ2-5,CASSLLVGQETQYF,TGTGCCAGCAGTTTATTAGTAGGGCAAGAGACCCAGTACTTC
TRBV10-1,NA,once,TRBJ1-5,CASSDFGQPQHF,TGCGCCAGCAGTGATTTTGGACAGCCCCAGCATTTT
TRBV19,TRBD1,NA,TRBJ2-1,CASSTRQGQNYNEQFF,TGTGCCAGTAGTACCCGACAGGGTCAAAACTACAATGAGCAGTTCTTC
TRBV27,TRBD2,NA,TRBJ2-7,CASSLGEGYEQYF,TGTGCCAGCAGTTTGGGGGAGGGGTACGAGCAGTACTTC
TRBV5-1,NA,NA,TRBJ2-1,CASSLDQGYNEQFF,TGCGCCAGCAGCTTGGACCAGGGTTACAATGAGCAGTTCTTC
TRBV10-2,NA,NA,TRBJ1-2,CASRAPGIYTF,TGCGCCAGCAGGGCCCCGGGGATCTACACCTTC
TRBV5-6,NA,NA,TRBJ2-1,CASSLGGPNEQFF,TGTGCCAGCAGCTTGGGGGGTCCTAATGAGCAGTTCTTC
TRBV7-8,TRBD2,NA,TRBJ2-1,CASSDGTSGRGVNEQFF,TGTGCCAGCAGCGACGGGACTAGCGGGAGAGGGGTGAATGAGCAGTTCTTC
TRBV29-1,NA,NA,TRBJ2-1,CSVEGLRGKFGNEQFF,TGCAGCGTTGAAGGTCTGCGGGGCAAATTCGGCAATGAGCAGTTCTTC
TRBV27,TRBD1,NA,TRBJ2-4,CASSFGTGENIQYF,TGTGCCAGCAGTTTCGGGACAGGGGAAAACATTCAGTACTTC
TRBV5-1,NA,NA,TRBJ2-6,CASSLYAGANVLTF,TGCGCCAGCAGCTTGTACGCTGGGGCCAACGTCCTGACTTTC
TRBV7-9,TRBD2,NA,TRBJ2-1,CASSQRLAGGSYNEQFF,TGTGCCAGCAGCCAGCGACTAGCGGGAGGTTCCTACAATGAGCAGTTCTTC
TRBV13,NA,NA,TRBJ1-4,CASSVGRQLNEKLFF,TGTGCCAGCAGCGTAGGGCGACAGCTTAATGAAAAACTGTTTTTT
TRBV28,NA,NA,TRBJ2-1,CASSLGTTFTDEQFF,TGTGCCAGCAGCCTAGGGACGACATTTACTGATGAGCAGTTCTTC
TRBV19,TRBD2,NA,TRBJ2-2,CASSPLVIAGSGTGELFF,TGTGCCAGTAGTCCCCTCGTGATAGCGGGATCGGGCACCGGGGAGCTGTTTTTT
TRBV7-8,NA,NA,TRBJ2-7,CASSLLPHFQPYEQYF,TGTGCCAGCAGCTTATTGCCACATTTTCAACCGTACGAGCAGTACTTC
TRBV5-1,NA,NA,TRBJ2-1,CASSFTGGSYNEQFF,TGCGCCAGCAGCTTTACAGGCGGATCCTACAATGAGCAGTTCTTC
TRBV11-2,TRBD2,NA,TRBJ2-7,CASSPGLAGLEQYF,TGTGCCAGCAGCCCGGGACTAGCAGGTCTCGAGCAGTACTTC
TRBV5-4,TRBD2,NA,TRBJ2-1,CASSLEAGVGLSSYNEQFF,TGTGCCAGCAGCTTGGAGGCGGGAGTGGGGTTGAGCTCCTACAATGAGCAGTTCTTC
TRBV5-4,NA,NA,TRBJ2-7,CATSRAGANYEQYF,TGTGCCACCTCACGGGCCGGGGCCAACTACGAGCAGTACTTC
TRBV11-2,NA,once,TRBJ2-7,CASSLDVYEQYF,TGTGCCAGCAGCCTTGATGTCTACGAGCAGTACTTC
TRBV19,NA,NA,TRBJ2-7,CASSADPREQYF,TGTGCCAGTAGTGCCGACCCTCGGGAGCAGTACTTC
TRBV27,TRBD1,NA,TRBJ2-1,CASRRDRGHYNEQFF,TGTGCCAGCAGACGGGACAGGGGGCACTACAATGAGCAGTTCTTC
TRBV7-2,NA,NA,TRBJ1-2,CASSGGGLTGGYTF,TGTGCCAGCAGCGGGGGAGGGCTCACGGGTGGCTACACCTTC
TRBV7-8,NA,NA,TRBJ2-7,CASSSAGSYEQYF,TGTGCCAGCAGCTCCGCCGGTTCCTACGAGCAGTACTTC
TRBV27,TRBD2,NA,TRBJ2-3,CASTPSGSLDTQYF,TGTGCCAGCACGCCTAGCGGGAGTTTAGATACGCAGTATTTT
TRBV7-2,NA,NA,TRBJ1-3,CASSTAPGGGNTIYF,TGTGCCAGCAGCACGGCCCCAGGCGGTGGAAACACCATATATTTT
TRBV29-1,NA,NA,TRBJ2-3,CSVDSHPTAADTQYF,TGCAGCGTTGATTCTCACCCAACAGCTGCAGATACGCAGTATTTT
TRBV7-9,TRBD1,NA,TRBJ2-1,CASSLDRGRNEQFF,TGTGCCAGCAGCTTGGACAGGGGGCGGAATGAGCAGTTCTTC
TRBV2,TRBD1,NA,TRBJ2-7,CASSEVQGVTEQYF,TGTGCCAGCAGTGAAGTACAGGGGGTGACCGAGCAGTACTTC
TRBV7-8,NA,NA,TRBJ2-7,CASSLSAGHYEQYF,TGTGCCAGCAGCTTATCCGCGGGGCACTACGAGCAGTACTTC
TRBV5-6,TRBD2,NA,TRBJ2-5,CASSLGLAGTVTETQYF,TGTGCCAGCAGCTTAGGACTAGCGGGGACAGTAACGGAGACCCAGTACTTC
TRBV27,TRBD1,NA,TRBJ2-7,CASSLIFGTGYYEQYF,TGTGCCAGCAGTTTAATTTTTGGGACAGGGTATTATGAGCAGTACTTC
TRBV19,NA,NA,TRBJ1-1,CASSIFGAGLTEAFF,TGTGCCAGTAGTATATTCGGAGCAGGGCTCACTGAAGCTTTCTTT
TRBV7-9,NA,NA,TRBJ2-3,CASSSGQSFLLDGTQYF,TGTGCCAGCAGCTCGGGCCAGTCTTTCCTTCTGGATGGTACGCAGTATTTT
TRBV7-9,TRBD2,NA,TRBJ2-1,CASSLVLAGDYNEQFF,TGTGCCAGCAGCTTAGTACTAGCGGGGGACTACAATGAGCAGTTCTTC
TRBV4-2,TRBD2,NA,TRBJ2-5,CASSQEVAGGGETQYF,TGTGCCAGCAGCCAAGAGGTAGCGGGGGGGGGTGAGACCCAGTACTTC
TRBV15,NA,NA,TRBJ1-4,CATRGVTNEKLFF,TGTGCCACCAGAGGAGTAACTAATGAAAAACTGTTTTTT
TRBV29-1,NA,NA,TRBJ1-1,CSVEEGMNTEAFF,TGCAGCGTTGAGGAGGGGATGAACACTGAAGCTTTCTTT
TRBV14,NA,NA,TRBJ2-5,CASSLSGFQETQYF,TGTGCCAGCAGCCTGAGCGGTTTCCAAGAGACCCAGTACTTC
TRBV10-1,TRBD1,NA,TRBJ2-7,CASSERAGGREQYF,TGCGCCAGCAGTGAGAGGGCAGGGGGTCGGGAGCAGTACTTC
TRBV5-1,TRBD2,NA,TRBJ2-1,CASRPGWLAGDYNEQFF,TGCGCCAGCAGACCCGGTTGGCTAGCGGGAGATTACAATGAGCAGTTCTTC
TRBV6-1,NA,NA,TRBJ2-2,CASSEAWLGTSYTGELFF,TGTGCCAGCAGTGAAGCCTGGCTGGGGACATCGTACACCGGGGAGCTGTTTTTT